Following are 13 T cell receptor beta chains from one sample sequenced in a study of CXCR3-negative and CXCR3-positive naive CD8 T cells. Notes on the study in general: Naive cells positive for CXCR3 carried more hydrophobic TRB CDR3s than CXCR3-negative ones.

UMI-labeled TRB cDNA libraries were prepared by 5' RACE. TCRdb reprocessed the 5' RACE reads; each CDR3 protein has one entry and no DNA is given. The sample table includes thousands of distinct CDR3 sequences. No cognate antigen is known for these TCRs. The specimen was naive CXCR3+ CD8+ T cells from blood. Subset indicated: CD45RO-CCR7+CD27+CD95- naive CD8+ T cells expressing CXCR3 (TNR3+). The receptors come from a human donor in good health. Some clones in this sample may be carry-over from other donors' samples.

V is TRBV14 and J is TRBJ2-1; TCRdb calls TRBD2, which cannot be checked without DNA. Germline values: CDR1 SGHDN, CDR2 FVKESK. The CDR3 covers 15 residues. The CDR3 protein is CASSWVSGAYNEQFF.

V gene TRBV29-1 combines with J gene TRBJ1-1. Germline CDR1 and CDR2: SQVTM and ANQGSEA. The CDR3 loop spans 11 amino acids. This CDR3 reads CSVERNTEAFF.

The chain has TRBV3-1 and TRBJ2-7. CDR1 is LGHDT and CDR2 is YNNKEL in the germline V gene (reference sequence). CDR3 size: 14 residues. CDR3 in amino acids: CASSRPTRPYEQYF.

The rearrangement joins TRBV7-9 to TRBJ1-1. Germline CDR1 reads SEHNR; CDR2 reads FQNEAQ (reference sequence). CDR3 size: 15 residues. CDR3 sequence reads: CASSHERDLNTEAFF.

The chain joins TRBV10-3 to TRBJ2-7; with no DNA, the TCRdb D assignment of TRBD1 cannot be verified. Germline V gene sequence: CDR1 ENHRY, CDR2 SYGVKD. This CDR3 spans 15 amino acids. This CDR3 is CAIRDPGQVPYEQYF.

The rearrangement joins TRBV2 to TRBJ2-2; the TRBD1 assignment by TCRdb is unverifiable without DNA. Germline lookup yields CDR1 SNHLY and CDR2 FYNNEI. The CDR3 covers 16 residues. The chain's CDR3 is CASSPTPGQNTGELFF. Drawing the rest from reference TRBV2 and TRBJ2-2, the complete variable domain is EPEVTQTPSHQVTQMGQEVILRCVPISNHLYFYWYRQILGQKVEFLVSFYNNEISEKSEIFDDQFSVERPDGSNFTLKIRSTKLEDSAMYFCASSPTPGQNTGELFFGEGSRLTVL.

This chain connects TRBV29-1 to TRBJ2-3; the TCRdb call, TRBD1, lacks DNA for checking. Germline-derived CDR1 and CDR2 are SQVTM and ANQGSEA. The CDR3 is 15 amino acids. The CDR3 is CSVETGGADTDTQYF.

The rearrangement joins TRBV29-1 to TRBJ2-7; TCRdb picks TRBD1, but there is no DNA to check that call. Germline V CDR1 and CDR2: SQVTM, ANQGSEA. The CDR3 length is 13 residues. CDR3 region: CSVVEQGAYEQYF.

The chain employs TRBV4-1 and TRBJ2-7. From germline, CDR1 is MGHRA and CDR2 YSYEKL. The CDR3 totals 12 residues. The CDR3 region is CASSRSPYEQYF.

The J gene is TRBJ2-7, the V gene TRBV28; no DNA is available, so the TRBD1 call from TCRdb remains unchecked. Per the germline V gene, CDR1 is MDHEN and CDR2 is SYDVKM. This CDR3 spans 15 amino acids. The CDR3 reads CASSKPWQGSYEQYF.

The chain combines TRBV6-5 with TRBJ2-7; TCRdb proposes TRBD1, but this gene call is untestable without DNA. This CDR3 contains 18 residues. Germline V gene lookup returns CDR1 MNHEY and CDR2 SVGAGI. CDR3 amino acids: CASSYSMSGRGGFHEQYF.

This clonotype is labeled medium-sized based on frequency. The gene calls are TRBV27 and TRBJ2-7; as DNA is missing, the TRBD1 call by TCRdb cannot be tested. The germline CDR1 and CDR2 sequences are MNHEY and SMNVEV (reference sequence). The CDR3 extends over 15 amino acids. The CDR3 sequence: CASSFVQGGVGEQYF.

According to its frequency, this clonotype is medium-sized. V is TRBV12-3 or TRBV12-4 and J is TRBJ2-1. The CDR3 totals 12 residues. CDR3 in amino acids: CASRGLDNEQFF.